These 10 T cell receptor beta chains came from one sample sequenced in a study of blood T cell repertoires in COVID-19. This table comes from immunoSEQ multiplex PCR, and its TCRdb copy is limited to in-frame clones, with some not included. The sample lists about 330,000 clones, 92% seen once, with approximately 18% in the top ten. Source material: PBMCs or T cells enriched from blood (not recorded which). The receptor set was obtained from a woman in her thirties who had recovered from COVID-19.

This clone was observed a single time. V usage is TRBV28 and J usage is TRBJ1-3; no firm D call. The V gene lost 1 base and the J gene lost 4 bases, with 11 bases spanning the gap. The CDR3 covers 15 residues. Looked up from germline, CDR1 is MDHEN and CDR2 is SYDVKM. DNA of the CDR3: TGTGCCAGCAGTTTATCAACAGCGGCAGGAAACACCATATATTTT. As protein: CASSLSTAAGNTIYF.

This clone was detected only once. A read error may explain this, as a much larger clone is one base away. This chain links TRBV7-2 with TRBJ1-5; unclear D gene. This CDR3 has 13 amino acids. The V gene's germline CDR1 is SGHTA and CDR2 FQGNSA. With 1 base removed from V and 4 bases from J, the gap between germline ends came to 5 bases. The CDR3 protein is CASSLDGNQPQHF. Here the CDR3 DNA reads TGTGCCAGCAGCTTAGACGGGAATCAGCCCCAGCATTTT.

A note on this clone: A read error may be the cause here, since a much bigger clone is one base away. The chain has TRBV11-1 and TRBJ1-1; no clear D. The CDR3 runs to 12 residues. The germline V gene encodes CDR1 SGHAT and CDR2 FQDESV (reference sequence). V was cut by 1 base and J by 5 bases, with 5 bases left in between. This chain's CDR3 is CASSLDGTEAFF. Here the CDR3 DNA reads TGTGCCAGCAGCTTAGACGGGACTGAAGCTTTCTTT.

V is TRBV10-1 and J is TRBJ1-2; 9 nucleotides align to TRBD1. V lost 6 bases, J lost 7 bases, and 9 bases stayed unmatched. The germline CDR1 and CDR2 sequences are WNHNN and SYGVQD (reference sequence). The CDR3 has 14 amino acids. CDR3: CASRVDRGWSGYTF. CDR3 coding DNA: TGCGCCAGCAGAGTCGACAGGGGGTGGTCTGGCTACACCTTC.

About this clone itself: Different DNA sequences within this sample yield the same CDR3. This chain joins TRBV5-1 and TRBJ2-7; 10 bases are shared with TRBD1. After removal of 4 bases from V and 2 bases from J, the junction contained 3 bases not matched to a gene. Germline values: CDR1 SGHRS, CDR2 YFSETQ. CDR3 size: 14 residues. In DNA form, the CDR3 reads TGCGCCAGCAGCCCGACAGGGGGCCCCTACGAGCAGTACTTC. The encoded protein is CASSPTGGPYEQYF.

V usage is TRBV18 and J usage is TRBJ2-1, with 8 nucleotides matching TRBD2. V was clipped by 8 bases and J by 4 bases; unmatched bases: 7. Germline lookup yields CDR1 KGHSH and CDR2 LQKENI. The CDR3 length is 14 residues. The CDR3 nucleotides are TGTGCCAGCCGCACTAGCGGAACTTACAATGAGCAGTTCTTC. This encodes CASRTSGTYNEQFF.

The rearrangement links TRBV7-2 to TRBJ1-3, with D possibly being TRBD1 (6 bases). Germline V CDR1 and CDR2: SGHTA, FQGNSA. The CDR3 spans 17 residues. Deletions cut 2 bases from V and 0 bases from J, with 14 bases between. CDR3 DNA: TGTGCCAGCAGCTTAACGACAGGCCTGGGCTCTGGAAACACCATATATTTT. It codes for CASSLTTGLGSGNTIYF.

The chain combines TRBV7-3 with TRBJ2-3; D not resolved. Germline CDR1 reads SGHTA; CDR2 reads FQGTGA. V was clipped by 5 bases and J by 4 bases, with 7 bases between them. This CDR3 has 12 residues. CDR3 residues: CASSRGADTQYF. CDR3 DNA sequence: TGTGCCAGCAGCCGCGGCGCAGATACGCAGTATTTT.

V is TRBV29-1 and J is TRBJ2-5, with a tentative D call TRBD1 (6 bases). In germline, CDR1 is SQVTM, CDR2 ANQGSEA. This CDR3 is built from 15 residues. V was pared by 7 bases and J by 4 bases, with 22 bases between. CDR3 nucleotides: TGCAGCGCCTCCCCTGAACAGGGTTCGAGAGAGACCCAGTACTTC. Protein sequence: CSASPEQGSRETQYF.

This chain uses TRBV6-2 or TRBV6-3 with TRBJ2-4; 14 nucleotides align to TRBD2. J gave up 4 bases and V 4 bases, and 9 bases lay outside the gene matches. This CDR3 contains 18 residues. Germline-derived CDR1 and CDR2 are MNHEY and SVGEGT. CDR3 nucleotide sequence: TGTGCCAGCAGTTCATCCCCGGGACTAGCGGGAGTGAAAAACATTCAGTACTTC. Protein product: CASSSSPGLAGVKNIQYF.